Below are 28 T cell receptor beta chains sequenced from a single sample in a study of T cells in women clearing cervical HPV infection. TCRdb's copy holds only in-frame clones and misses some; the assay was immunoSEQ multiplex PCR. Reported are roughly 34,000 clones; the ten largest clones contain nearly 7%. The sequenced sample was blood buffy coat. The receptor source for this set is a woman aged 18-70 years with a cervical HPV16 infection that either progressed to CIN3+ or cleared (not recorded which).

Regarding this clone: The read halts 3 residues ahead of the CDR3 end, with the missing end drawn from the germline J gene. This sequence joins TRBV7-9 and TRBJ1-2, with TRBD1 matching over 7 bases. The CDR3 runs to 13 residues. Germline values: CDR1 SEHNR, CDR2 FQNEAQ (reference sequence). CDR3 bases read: TGTGCCAGCAGCTACTCAGGGGGTGGCGAC. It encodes CASSYSGGGD. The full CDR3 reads CASSYSGGGDYTF.

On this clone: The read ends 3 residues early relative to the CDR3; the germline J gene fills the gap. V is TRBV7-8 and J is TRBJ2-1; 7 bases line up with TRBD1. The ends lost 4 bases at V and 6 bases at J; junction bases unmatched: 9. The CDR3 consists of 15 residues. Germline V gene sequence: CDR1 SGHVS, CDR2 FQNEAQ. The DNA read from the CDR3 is TGTGCCAGCAGCTCATGGGACAGTAATATCAATGAG. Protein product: CASSSWDSNINE. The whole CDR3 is CASSSWDSNINEQFF.

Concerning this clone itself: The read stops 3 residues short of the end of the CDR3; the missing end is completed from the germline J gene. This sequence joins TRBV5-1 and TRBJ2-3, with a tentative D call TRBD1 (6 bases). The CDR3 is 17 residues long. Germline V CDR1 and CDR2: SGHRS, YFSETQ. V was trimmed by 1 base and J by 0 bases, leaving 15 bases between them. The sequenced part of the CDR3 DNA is TGCGCCAGCAGCTTGTCTGGGACACCAAAAAGCACAGATACG. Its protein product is CASSLSGTPKSTDT. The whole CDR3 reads CASSLSGTPKSTDTQYF.

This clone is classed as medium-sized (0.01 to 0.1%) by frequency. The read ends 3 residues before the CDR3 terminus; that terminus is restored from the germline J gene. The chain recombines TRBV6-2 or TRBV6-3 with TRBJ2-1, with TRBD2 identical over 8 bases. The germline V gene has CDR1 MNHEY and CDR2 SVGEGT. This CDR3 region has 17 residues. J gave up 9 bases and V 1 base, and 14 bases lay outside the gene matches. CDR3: CASSYFLFAGGNIEQFF. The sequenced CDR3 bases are TGTGCCAGCAGTTACTTTTTATTCGCGGGAGGCAATATTGAG.

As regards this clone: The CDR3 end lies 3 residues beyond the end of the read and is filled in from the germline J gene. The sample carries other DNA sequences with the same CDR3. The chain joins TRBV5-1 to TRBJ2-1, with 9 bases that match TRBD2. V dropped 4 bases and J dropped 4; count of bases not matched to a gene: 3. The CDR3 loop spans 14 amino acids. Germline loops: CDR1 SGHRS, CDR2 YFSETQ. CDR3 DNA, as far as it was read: TGCGCCAGCAGCCCCAGCGGGGGGTACAATGAG. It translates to CASSPSGGYNE. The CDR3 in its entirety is CASSPSGGYNEQFF.

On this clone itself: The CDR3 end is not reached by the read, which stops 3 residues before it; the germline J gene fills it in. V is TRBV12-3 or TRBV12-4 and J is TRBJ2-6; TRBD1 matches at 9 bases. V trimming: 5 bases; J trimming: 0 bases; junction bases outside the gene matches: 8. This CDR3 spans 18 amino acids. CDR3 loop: CASSMTGGPLSGANVLTF. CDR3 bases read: TGTGCCAGCAGTATGACAGGGGGTCCCCTCTCTGGGGCCAACGTC.

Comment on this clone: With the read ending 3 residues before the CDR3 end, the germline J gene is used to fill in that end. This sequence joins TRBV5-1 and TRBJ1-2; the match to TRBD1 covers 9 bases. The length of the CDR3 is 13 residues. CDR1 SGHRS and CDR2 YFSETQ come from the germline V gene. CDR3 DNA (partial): TGCGCCAGCAGCCGGGGACAGGGAGGGGGC. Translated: CASSRGQGGG. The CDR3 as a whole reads CASSRGQGGGYTF.

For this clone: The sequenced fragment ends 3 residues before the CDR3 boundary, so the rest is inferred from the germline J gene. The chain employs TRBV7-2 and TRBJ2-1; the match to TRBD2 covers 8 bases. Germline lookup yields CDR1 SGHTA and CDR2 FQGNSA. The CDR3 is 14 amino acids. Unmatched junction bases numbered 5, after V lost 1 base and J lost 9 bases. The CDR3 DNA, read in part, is TGTGCCAGCAGCTTAGGCGGGAGGCCAGGTGAG. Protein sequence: CASSLGGRPGE. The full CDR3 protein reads CASSLGGRPGEQFF.

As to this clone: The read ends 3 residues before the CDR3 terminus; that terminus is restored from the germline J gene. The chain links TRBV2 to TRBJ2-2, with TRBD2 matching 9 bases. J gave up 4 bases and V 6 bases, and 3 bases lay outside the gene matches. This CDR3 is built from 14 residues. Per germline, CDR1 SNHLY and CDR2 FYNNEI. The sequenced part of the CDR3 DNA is TGTGCCAGCAGGCGGGAGGGTCCCACCGGGGAG. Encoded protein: CASRREGPTGE. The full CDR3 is CASRREGPTGELFF.

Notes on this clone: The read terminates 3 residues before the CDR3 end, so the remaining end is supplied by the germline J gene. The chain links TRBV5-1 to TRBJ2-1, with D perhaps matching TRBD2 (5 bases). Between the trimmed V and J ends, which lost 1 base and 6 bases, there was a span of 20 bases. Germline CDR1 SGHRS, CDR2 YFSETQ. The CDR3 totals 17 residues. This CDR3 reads CASSLKLARRVSNEQFF. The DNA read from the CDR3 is TGCGCCAGCAGCTTGAAATTAGCGCGCCGAGTCTCCAATGAG.

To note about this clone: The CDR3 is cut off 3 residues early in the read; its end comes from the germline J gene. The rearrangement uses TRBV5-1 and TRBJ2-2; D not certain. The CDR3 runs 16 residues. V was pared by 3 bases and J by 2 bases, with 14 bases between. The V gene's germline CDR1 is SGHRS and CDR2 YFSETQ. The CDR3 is CASSYATGANTGELFF. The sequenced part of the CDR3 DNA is TGCGCCAGCAGCTACGCGACTGGAGCTAACACCGGGGAG.

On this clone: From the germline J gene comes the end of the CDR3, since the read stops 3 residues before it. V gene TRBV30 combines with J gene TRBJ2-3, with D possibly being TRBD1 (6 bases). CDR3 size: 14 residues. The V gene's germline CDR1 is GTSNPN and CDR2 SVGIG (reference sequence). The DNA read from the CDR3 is TGTGCCTGGAGTGTATATGGGGGCCAAGAGACG. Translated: CAWSVYGGQET. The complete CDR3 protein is CAWSVYGGQETQYF.

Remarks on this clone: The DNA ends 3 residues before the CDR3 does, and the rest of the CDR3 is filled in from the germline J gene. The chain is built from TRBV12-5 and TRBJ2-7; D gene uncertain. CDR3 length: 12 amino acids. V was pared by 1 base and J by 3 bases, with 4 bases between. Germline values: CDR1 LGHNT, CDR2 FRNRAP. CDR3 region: CASGLDNYEQYF. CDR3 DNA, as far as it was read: TGTGCTAGTGGTTTGGACAACTACGAG.

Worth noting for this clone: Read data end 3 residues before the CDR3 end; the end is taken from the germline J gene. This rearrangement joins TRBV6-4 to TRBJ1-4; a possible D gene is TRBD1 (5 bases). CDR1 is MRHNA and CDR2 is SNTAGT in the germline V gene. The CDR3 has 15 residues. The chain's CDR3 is CASSDEWGGNSPLFF. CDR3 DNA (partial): TGTGCCAGCAGTGACGAGTGGGGGGGTAATTCACCA.

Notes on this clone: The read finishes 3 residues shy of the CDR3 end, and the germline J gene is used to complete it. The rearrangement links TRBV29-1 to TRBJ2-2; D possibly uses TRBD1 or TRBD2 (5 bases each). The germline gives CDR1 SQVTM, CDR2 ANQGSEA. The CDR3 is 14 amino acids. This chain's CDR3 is CSVSEGWSNEKLFF. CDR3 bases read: TGCAGCGTGTCTGAGGGGTGGTCTAATGAAAAG.

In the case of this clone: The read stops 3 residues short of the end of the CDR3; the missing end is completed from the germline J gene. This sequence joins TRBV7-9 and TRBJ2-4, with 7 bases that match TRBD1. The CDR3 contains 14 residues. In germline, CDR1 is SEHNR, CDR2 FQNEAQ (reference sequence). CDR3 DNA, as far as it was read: TGTGCCAGCAGCTTAGGTGGCAGGGGGTATGGT. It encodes CASSLGGRGYG. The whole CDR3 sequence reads CASSLGGRGYGQYF.

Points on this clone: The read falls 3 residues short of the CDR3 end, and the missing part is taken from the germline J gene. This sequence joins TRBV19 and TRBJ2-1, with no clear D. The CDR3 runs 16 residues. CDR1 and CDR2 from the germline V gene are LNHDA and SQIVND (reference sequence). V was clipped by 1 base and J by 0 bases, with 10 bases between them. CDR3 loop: CASSIGQSSSYNEQFF. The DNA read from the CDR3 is TGTGCCAGTAGTATAGGACAATCCAGCTCCTACAATGAG. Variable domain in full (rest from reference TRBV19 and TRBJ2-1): DGGITQSPKYLFRKEGQNVTLSCEQNLNHDAMYWYRQDPGQGLRLIYYSQIVNDFQKGDIAEGYSVSREKKESFPLTVTSAQKNPTAFYLCASSIGQSSSYNEQFFGPGTRLTVL.

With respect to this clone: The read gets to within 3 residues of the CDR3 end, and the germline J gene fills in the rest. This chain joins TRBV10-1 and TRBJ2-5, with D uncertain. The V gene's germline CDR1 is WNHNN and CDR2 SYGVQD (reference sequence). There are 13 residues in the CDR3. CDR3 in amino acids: CASSESTRGTQYF. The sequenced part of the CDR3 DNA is TGCGCCAGCAGTGAGTCGACTCGTGGAACC.

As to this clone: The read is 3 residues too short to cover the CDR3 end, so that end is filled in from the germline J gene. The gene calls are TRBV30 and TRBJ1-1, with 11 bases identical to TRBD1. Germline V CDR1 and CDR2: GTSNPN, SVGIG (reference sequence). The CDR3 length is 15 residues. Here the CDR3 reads CAWSEPRTGGGEAFF. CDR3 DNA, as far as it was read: TGTGCCTGGAGCGAACCGAGGACAGGGGGCGGCGAG.

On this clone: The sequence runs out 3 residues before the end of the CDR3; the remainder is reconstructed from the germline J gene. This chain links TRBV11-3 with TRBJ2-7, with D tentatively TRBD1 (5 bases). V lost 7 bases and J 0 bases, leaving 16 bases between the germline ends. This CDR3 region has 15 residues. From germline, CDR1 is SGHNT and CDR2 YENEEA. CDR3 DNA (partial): TGTGCCAGCAACAGGCCCTTCCCTGTCTCCTACGAG. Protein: CASNRPFPVSYE. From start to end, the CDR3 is CASNRPFPVSYEQYF.

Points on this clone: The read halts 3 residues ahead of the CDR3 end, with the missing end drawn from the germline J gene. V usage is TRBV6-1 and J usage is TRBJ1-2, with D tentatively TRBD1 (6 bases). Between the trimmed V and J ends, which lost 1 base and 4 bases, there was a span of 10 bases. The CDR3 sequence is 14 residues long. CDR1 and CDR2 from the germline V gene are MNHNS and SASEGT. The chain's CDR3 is CASSEEGRGYGYTF. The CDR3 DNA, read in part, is TGTGCCAGCAGTGAAGAAGGCAGGGGCTATGGC.

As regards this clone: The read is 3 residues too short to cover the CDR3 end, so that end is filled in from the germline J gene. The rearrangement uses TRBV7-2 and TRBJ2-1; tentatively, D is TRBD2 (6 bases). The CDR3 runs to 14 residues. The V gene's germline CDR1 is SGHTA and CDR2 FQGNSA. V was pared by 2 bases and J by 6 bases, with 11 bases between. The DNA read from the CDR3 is TGTGCCAGCAGCTTACAGCAGGGAGGCAATGAG. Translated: CASSLQQGGNE. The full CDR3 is CASSLQQGGNEQFF.

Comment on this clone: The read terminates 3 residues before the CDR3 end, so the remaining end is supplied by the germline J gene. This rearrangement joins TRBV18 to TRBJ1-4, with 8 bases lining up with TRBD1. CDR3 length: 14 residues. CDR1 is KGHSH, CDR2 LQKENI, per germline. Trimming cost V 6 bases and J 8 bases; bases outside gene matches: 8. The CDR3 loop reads CASSRGQGKEKLFF. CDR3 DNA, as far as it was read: TGTGCCAGCTCTAGAGGACAGGGCAAGGAAAAA.

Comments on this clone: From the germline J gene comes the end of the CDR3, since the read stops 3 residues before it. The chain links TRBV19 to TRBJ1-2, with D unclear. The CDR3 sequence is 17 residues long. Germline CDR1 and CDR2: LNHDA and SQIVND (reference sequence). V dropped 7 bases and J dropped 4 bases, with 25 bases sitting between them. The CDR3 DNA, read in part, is TGTGCCAGTACAGGTTCCAGCGGCCAGACCGCTCTCTATGGC. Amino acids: CASTGSSGQTALYG. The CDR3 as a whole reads CASTGSSGQTALYGYTF.

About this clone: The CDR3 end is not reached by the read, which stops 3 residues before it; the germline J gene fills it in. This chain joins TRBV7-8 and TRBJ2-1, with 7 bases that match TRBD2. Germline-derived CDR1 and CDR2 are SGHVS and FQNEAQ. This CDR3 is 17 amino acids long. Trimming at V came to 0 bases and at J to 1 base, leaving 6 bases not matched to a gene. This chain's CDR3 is CASSLARSGESYNEQFF. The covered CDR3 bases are TGTGCCAGCAGCTTAGCGCGGAGCGGGGAATCCTACAATGAG. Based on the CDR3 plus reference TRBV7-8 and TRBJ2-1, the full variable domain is GAGVSQSPRYKVAKRGQDVALRCDPISGHVSLFWYQQALGQGPEFLTYFQNEAQLDKSGLPSDRFFAERPEGSVSTLKIQRTQQEDSAVYLCASSLARSGESYNEQFFGPGTRLTVL.

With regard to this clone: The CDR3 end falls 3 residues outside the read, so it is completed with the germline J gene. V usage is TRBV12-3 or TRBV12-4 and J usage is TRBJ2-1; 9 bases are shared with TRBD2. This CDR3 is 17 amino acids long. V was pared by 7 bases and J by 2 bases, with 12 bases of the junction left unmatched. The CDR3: CASTRSAGGITYNEQFF. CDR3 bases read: TGTGCCAGCACTCGAAGCGCGGGAGGGATAACCTACAATGAG.

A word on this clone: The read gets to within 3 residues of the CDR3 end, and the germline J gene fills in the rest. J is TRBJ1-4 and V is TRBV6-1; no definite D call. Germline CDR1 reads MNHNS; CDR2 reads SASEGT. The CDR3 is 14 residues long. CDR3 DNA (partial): TGTGCCAGCAGTGAAGACCCCTATGATTCACCA. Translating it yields CASSEDPYDSP. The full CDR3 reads CASSEDPYDSPLFF.

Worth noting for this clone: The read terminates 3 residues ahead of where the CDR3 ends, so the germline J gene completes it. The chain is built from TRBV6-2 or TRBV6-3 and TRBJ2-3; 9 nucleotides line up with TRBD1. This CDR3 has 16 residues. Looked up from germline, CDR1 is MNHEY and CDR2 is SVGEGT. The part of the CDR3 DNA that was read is TGTGCCAGCAGTTACTCGAGGGGACAGGGTGGACAGCCG. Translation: CASSYSRGQGGQP. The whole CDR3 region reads CASSYSRGQGGQPQYF.